The 26 T cell receptor beta chains below come from one sample, sequenced in a study of blood T cell repertoires in COVID-19. Generated by immunoSEQ multiplex PCR, the TCRdb table keeps only in-frame clones and is missing some. The sample contains some 400,000 clones, 87% of which appear only once. The sequencing input was peripheral blood. The receptors shown here come from a woman aged 55-69 years with COVID-19, enrolled during active disease.

This clone was observed once. The V and J genes are TRBV9 and TRBJ2-7; weak D call: TRBD1 (7 bases). Germline lookup yields CDR1 SGDLS and CDR2 YYNGEE. The CDR3 sequence is 14 residues long. Trimming took 1 base from V and 5 from J, leaving 13 bases between them. The CDR3 nucleotides are TGTGCCAGCAGCGTACATGGCAGGGGGGACGAGCAGTACTTC. Its translation is CASSVHGRGDEQYF.

The CDR3 is CASSASRSGANVLTF. In DNA form, the CDR3 reads TGTGCCAGCAGCGCCTCTAGGTCTGGGGCCAACGTCCTGACTTTC. V gene TRBV7-9 combines with J gene TRBJ2-6; D unresolved. The CDR3 covers 15 residues. Per germline, CDR1 SEHNR and CDR2 FQNEAQ (reference sequence). The germline V and J ends were trimmed by 5 bases and 1 base, with 9 bases remaining between them.

In this sample, this clone turned up a few times. V gene TRBV5-4 combines with J gene TRBJ1-3, with TRBD1 as a possible D gene (5 bases). The germline V gene has CDR1 SGHNT and CDR2 YYREEE (reference sequence). V was cut by 1 base and J by 2 bases, with 7 bases left in between. The CDR3 totals 14 residues. The DNA of the CDR3 is TGTGCCAGCAGCTTGTCAGGGCCTGGAAACACCATATATTTT. Encoded protein: CASSLSGPGNTIYF.

CDR3: CASSQGASGAETQYF. In DNA, the CDR3 is TGTGCCAGCAGCCAAGGGGCTAGCGGGGCAGAGACCCAGTACTTC. The genes are TRBV4-2 and TRBJ2-5, with TRBD2 matching over 9 bases. This CDR3 spans 15 amino acids. Unmatched junction bases numbered 4, after V lost 1 base and J lost 4 bases. Germline loops: CDR1 LGHNA, CDR2 YNFKEQ.

V is TRBV4-2 and J is TRBJ2-1; 7 bases match TRBD2. Germline V lookup: CDR1 LGHNA, CDR2 YNFKEQ. The V gene end was trimmed by 0 bases and the J gene end by 8 bases; junction bases not matched to a gene: 7. CDR3 length: 15 residues. The CDR3 is CASSQELLAVDEQFF. CDR3 nucleotides: TGTGCCAGCAGCCAAGAGCTTCTAGCGGTGGATGAGCAGTTCTTC.

This sequence joins TRBV7-9 and TRBJ2-7; D unclear. From germline, CDR1 is SEHNR and CDR2 FQNEAQ (reference sequence). The CDR3 totals 14 residues. V was cut by 4 bases and J by 2 bases, with 12 bases left in between. The CDR3 loop is CASSSARPPYEQYF. The CDR3 DNA follows: TGTGCCAGCAGCTCCGCTAGGCCCCCCTACGAGCAGTACTTC.

This chain joins TRBV4-1 and TRBJ2-3, with TRBD2 matching over 16 bases. Germline loops: CDR1 MGHRA, CDR2 YSYEKL. The CDR3 has 18 amino acids. J gave up 4 bases and V 4 bases, and 8 bases lay outside the gene matches. CDR3 DNA: TGCGCCAGCAGCCGCGGGACTAGCGGGGGGGCAGGTCCAGATACGCAGTATTTT. It encodes CASSRGTSGGAGPDTQYF.

The V gene is TRBV2, the J gene TRBJ1-5, with D possibly TRBD1 on 5 matching bases. Germline assignment: CDR1 SNHLY and CDR2 FYNNEI. Trimming took off 6 bases at V and 4 bases at J, with 16 bases between the two ends. CDR3 length equals 15 residues. The CDR3 DNA reads as TGTGCCAGCAGCATACCCGGGACTGGGAATCAGCCCCAGCATTTT. This gives the protein CASSIPGTGNQPQHF. The full variable domain, rest sourced from reference TRBV2 and TRBJ1-5, is EPEVTQTPSHQVTQMGQEVILRCVPISNHLYFYWYRQILGQKVEFLVSFYNNEISEKSEIFDDQFSVERPDGSNFTLKIRSTKLEDSAMYFCASSIPGTGNQPQHFGDGTRLSIL.

This clone was detected many times. This chain connects TRBV29-1 to TRBJ1-1, with 7 bases fitting TRBD1. V dropped 7 bases and J dropped 5; count of bases not matched to a gene: 7. Germline V gene sequence: CDR1 SQVTM, CDR2 ANQGSEA. CDR3 size: 12 residues. The DNA for the CDR3 is TGCAGCGGAGACAGGGTTGGGACTGAAGCTTTCTTT. Protein: CSGDRVGTEAFF.

The rearrangement uses TRBV3-1 (or the pseudogene TRBV3-2) and TRBJ2-3, with D possibly matching TRBD2 (5 bases). The CDR3 consists of 14 residues. The V gene's germline CDR1 is LGHDT and CDR2 YNNKEL (reference sequence). The ends were cut back, 0 bases at V and 4 bases at J, with 8 bases in the middle. CDR3 DNA: TGTGCCAGCAGCCAAGACTCGGGGTCAGATACGCAGTATTTT. Its translation is CASSQDSGSDTQYF.

The chain joins TRBV15 to TRBJ2-5, with 8 bases that match TRBD1. The V and J ends lost 0 bases and 4 bases, in that order; junction bases with no gene match: 1. CDR3 length: 14 residues. Looked up from germline, CDR1 is LNHNV and CDR2 is YYDKDF (reference sequence). The CDR3 DNA is TGTGCCACCAGCAGAGACACAGGGGGAGAGACCCAGTACTTC. This codes for CATSRDTGGETQYF. Complete variable domain (other parts from reference TRBV15 and TRBJ2-5): DAMVIQNPRYQVTQFGKPVTLSCSQTLNHNVMYWYQQKSSQAPKLLFHYYDKDFNNEADTPDNFQSRRPNTSFCFLDIRSPGLGDTAMYLCATSRDTGGETQYFGPGTRLLVL.

CDR3 DNA sequence: TGTGCCAGCAGATATACAGATACCGGGGAGCTGTTTTTT. Its protein is CASRYTDTGELFF. This sequence joins TRBV2 and TRBJ2-2, with D uncertain. Germline CDR1 and CDR2: SNHLY and FYNNEI. Trimming cost V 6 bases and J 5 bases, with 10 bases left between them. The CDR3 is 13 residues long.

This sequence joins TRBV6-6 and TRBJ2-5, with 8 bases that match TRBD2. Germline CDR1 MNHNY, CDR2 SVGAGI (reference sequence). The CDR3 extends over 14 amino acids. With 5 bases clipped from V and 3 bases from J, the junction kept 5 bases outside the gene matches. The CDR3 bases are TGTGCCAGCAGTCCGGGAGGGGCCGAAGAGACCCAGTACTTC. Encoded protein: CASSPGGAEETQYF.

This clone appeared once. Other DNA sequences from this sample encode an identical CDR3 as well. The gene calls are TRBV18 and TRBJ2-7; no firm D call. V was cut by 3 bases and J by 4 bases, with 7 bases left in between. The CDR3 is 12 amino acids. The germline V gene encodes CDR1 KGHSH and CDR2 LQKENI. The chain's CDR3 is CASSPTLYEQYF. The CDR3 coding sequence is TGTGCCAGCTCACCTACATTATACGAGCAGTACTTC.

This chain's CDR3 is CASRLTGTGYGYTF. CDR3 nucleotides: TGTGCCAGCAGGTTGACAGGAACGGGCTATGGCTACACCTTC. The chain joins TRBV2 to TRBJ1-2; D possibly corresponds to TRBD1 (6 bases). CDR3 length: 14 amino acids. From germline, CDR1 is SNHLY and CDR2 FYNNEI. With 6 bases removed from V and 4 bases from J, the gap between germline ends came to 15 bases.

The chain combines TRBV5-1 with TRBJ2-4; TRBD1 agrees at 9 bases. Germline V gene sequence: CDR1 SGHRS, CDR2 YFSETQ. There are 16 residues in the CDR3. Trimming cost V 4 bases and J 6 bases; bases outside gene matches: 11. The CDR3 bases are TGCGCCAGCAGCCCGCCAGCGACAGGGGGGGGAAACATTCAGTACTTC. Protein: CASSPPATGGGNIQYF.

The chain employs TRBV14 and TRBJ2-5; 7 bases fit TRBD1. The ends lost 2 bases at V and 2 bases at J; junction bases unmatched: 11. This CDR3 spans 17 amino acids. Germline CDR1 reads SGHDN; CDR2 reads FVKESK. The CDR3 region has the DNA TGTGCCAGCAGCCAATGGGAGACAGGGTTGAGGCAAGAGACCCAGTACTTC. Amino acid sequence: CASSQWETGLRQETQYF.

As regards this clone: The same CDR3 can be traced to other DNA sequences in this sample. Written as DNA, the CDR3 is TGTGCCAGCAGTCTGACAGGGGACTATGGCTACACCTTC. Amino acid sequence: CASSLTGDYGYTF. The chain uses TRBV3-1 (or the pseudogene TRBV3-2) and TRBJ1-2; 8 nucleotides match TRBD1. Trimming at V came to 6 bases and at J to 3 bases, leaving 3 bases not matched to a gene. Germline values: CDR1 LGHDT, CDR2 YNNKEL (reference sequence). The CDR3 spans 13 residues.

The CDR3: CASSPILQGSPLHF. The CDR3 nucleotides are TGTGCCAGCAGCCCAATACTCCAGGGCTCACCCCTCCACTTT. The rearrangement uses TRBV7-9 and TRBJ1-6, with a possible D match to TRBD1 (5 bases). V lost 5 bases and J lost 10, with 15 bases in between. Germline values: CDR1 SEHNR, CDR2 FQNEAQ (reference sequence). CDR3 size: 14 residues.

This sequence joins TRBV18 and TRBJ1-2; possible D gene TRBD1, 6 bases. The germline V and J ends were trimmed by 3 bases and 3 bases, with 11 bases remaining between them. CDR3 size: 14 residues. Looked up from germline, CDR1 is KGHSH and CDR2 is LQKENI. As DNA, the CDR3 is TGTGCCAGCTCACCCACAGGGTCTGACTATGGCTACACCTTC. As protein: CASSPTGSDYGYTF.

CDR3 in DNA: TGTGCCAGCAGTTTATTAGGGGGGGGTGACACTGAAGCTTTCTTT. It specifies CASSLLGGGDTEAFF. This rearrangement joins TRBV28 to TRBJ1-1, with a possible D match to TRBD1 (6 bases). The CDR3 length is 15 residues. V shed 1 base and J shed 3 bases, with 12 bases lying between them. The V gene's germline CDR1 is MDHEN and CDR2 SYDVKM.

The rearrangement links TRBV21-1 to TRBJ2-7; the table's D call, TRBD2, was not checked against the DNA. TRBV21-1 is shown as a pseudogene. CDR3 length: 19 residues. The CDR3 reads CAIRSGCRGSPGDYYEQYF. The CDR3 bases are TGTGCCATCCGGTCGGGTTGCCGCGGGAGTCCCGGCGATTACTACGAGCAGTACTTC.

This sequence joins TRBV5-1 and TRBJ2-7; 11 positions match TRBD2. Per germline, CDR1 SGHRS and CDR2 YFSETQ. V was clipped by 0 bases and J by 0 bases; unmatched bases: 8. The CDR3 sequence is 18 residues long. Written as DNA, the CDR3 is TGCGCCAGCAGCTTGGTATCTAGCGGGGGGCAGAGCTCCTACGAGCAGTACTTC. This sequence encodes CASSLVSSGGQSSYEQYF.

This sequence joins TRBV20-1 and TRBJ2-7, with D possibly being TRBD1 (6 bases). This CDR3 has 11 amino acids. V was pared by 3 bases and J by 11 bases, with 14 bases between. Per the germline V gene, CDR1 is DFQATT and CDR2 is SNEGSKA (reference sequence). CDR3 sequence reads: CSARGLTGEYF. DNA for the CDR3: TGCAGTGCTAGGGGGTTGACAGGAGAGTACTTC.

J is TRBJ1-2 and V is TRBV29-1, with 8 bases that match TRBD1. CDR3 size: 16 residues. The V gene end was trimmed by 0 bases and the J gene end by 4 bases; junction bases not matched to a gene: 10. Germline V gene sequence: CDR1 SQVTM, CDR2 ANQGSEA. CDR3 sequence: CSVEDIETGVFYGYTF. The CDR3 region has the DNA TGCAGCGTTGAAGATATAGAGACAGGGGTTTTCTATGGCTACACCTTC.

The rearrangement uses TRBV30 and TRBJ1-5; TRBD1 is a possible D gene (6 bases). With 5 bases removed from V and 5 bases from J, the gap between germline ends came to 13 bases. This CDR3 contains 13 residues. Germline CDR1 is GTSNPN and CDR2 is SVGIG (reference sequence). This CDR3 is CAWGGTGDQPQHF. The CDR3 nucleotides read TGTGCCTGGGGGGGCACGGGGGATCAGCCCCAGCATTTT.